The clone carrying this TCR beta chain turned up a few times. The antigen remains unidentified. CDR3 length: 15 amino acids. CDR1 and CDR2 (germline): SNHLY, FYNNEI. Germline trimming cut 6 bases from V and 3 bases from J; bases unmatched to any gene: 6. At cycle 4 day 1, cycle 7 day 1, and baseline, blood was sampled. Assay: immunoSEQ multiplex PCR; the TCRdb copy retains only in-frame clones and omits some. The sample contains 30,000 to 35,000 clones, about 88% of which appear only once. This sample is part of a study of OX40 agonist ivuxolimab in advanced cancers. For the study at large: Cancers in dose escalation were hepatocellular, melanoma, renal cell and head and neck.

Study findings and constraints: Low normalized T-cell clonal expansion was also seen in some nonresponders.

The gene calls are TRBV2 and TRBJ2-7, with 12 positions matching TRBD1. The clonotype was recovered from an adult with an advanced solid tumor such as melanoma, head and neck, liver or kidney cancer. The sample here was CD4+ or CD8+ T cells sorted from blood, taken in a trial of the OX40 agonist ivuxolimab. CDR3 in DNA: TGTGCCAGCAGCGTTGGGACAGGGGGCCTCTACGAGCAGTACTTC. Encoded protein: CASSVGTGGLYEQYF.